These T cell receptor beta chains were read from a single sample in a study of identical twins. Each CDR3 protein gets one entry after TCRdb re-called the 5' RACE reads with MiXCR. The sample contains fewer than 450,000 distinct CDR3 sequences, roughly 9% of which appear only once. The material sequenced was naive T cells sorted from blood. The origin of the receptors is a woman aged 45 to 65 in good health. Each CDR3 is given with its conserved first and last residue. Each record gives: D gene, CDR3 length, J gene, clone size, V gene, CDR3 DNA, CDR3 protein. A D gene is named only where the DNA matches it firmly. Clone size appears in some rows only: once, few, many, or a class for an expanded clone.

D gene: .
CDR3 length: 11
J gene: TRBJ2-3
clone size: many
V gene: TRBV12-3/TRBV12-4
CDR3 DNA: TGTGCCAGCAGTTTCCAGACGGCGCAGTATTTT
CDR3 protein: CASSFQTAQYF

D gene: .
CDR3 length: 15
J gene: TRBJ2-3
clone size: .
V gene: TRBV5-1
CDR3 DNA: TGCGCCAGCAGCTTGGCGTTCGGAAGCACAGATACGCAGTATTTT
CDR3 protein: CASSLAFGSTDTQYF

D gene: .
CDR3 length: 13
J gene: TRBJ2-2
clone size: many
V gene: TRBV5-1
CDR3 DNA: TGCGCCAGCAGCTTCAGCTTCACCGGGGAGCTGTTTTTT
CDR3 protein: CASSFSFTGELFF

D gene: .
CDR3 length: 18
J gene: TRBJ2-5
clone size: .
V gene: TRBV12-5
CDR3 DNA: TGTGCTAGTGGTTTCACACGCACAGGGACGGATTTTGCCCAGACCCAGTACTTC
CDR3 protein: CASGFTRTGTDFAQTQYF

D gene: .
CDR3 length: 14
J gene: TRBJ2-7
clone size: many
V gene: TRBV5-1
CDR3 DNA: TGCGCCAGCAGCTTGGGGCCAACAGGCGGGGAGCAGTACTTC
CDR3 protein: CASSLGPTGGEQYF

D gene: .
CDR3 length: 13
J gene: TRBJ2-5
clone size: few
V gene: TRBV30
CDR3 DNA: TGTGCCTGGAGCCTAAGGGCTTTAGAGACCCAGTACTTC
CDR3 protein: CAWSLRALETQYF

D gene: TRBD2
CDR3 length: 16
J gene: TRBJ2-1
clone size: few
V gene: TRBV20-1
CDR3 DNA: TGCAGTGCTCCGGGTTTCGGGACTAGCAGCTACAATGAGCAGTTCTTC
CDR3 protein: CSAPGFGTSSYNEQFF

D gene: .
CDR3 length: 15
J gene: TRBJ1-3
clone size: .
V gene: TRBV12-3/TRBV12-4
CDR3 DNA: TGTGCCAGCAGTTTTATTGGGGGGAGCGGAAACACCATATATTTT
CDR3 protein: CASSFIGGSGNTIYF

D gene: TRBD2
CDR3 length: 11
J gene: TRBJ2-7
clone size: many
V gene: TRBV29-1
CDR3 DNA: TGCAGCGTGGGGGAGGGTTACGAGCAGTACTTC
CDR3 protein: CSVGEGYEQYF

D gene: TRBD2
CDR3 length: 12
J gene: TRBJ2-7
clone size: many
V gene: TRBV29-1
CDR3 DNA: TGCAGCGTCCGAACTAGCGTCAACGAGCAGTACTTC
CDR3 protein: CSVRTSVNEQYF

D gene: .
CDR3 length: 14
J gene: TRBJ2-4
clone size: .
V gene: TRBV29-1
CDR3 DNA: TGCAGCGTTGTCGGCAAGCTAGCCAAAAACATTCAGTACTTC
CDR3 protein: CSVVGKLAKNIQYF

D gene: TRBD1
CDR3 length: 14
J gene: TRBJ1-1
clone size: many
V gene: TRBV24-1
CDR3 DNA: TGTGCCACCAGACCCGGGCAGGGGGACACTGAAGCTTTCTTT
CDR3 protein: CATRPGQGDTEAFF

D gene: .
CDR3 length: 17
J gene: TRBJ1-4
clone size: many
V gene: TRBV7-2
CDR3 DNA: TGTGCCAGCAGCTTAGTTCGTCGGACGGGCCGAAATGAAAAACTGTTTTTT
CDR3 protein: CASSLVRRTGRNEKLFF

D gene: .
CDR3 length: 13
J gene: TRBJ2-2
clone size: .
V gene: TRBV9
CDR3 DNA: TGTGCCAGCAGCGTAGAATATACCGGGGAGCTGTTTTTT
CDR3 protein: CASSVEYTGELFF

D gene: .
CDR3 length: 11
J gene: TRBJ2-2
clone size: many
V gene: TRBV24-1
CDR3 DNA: TGTGCCACCCGTGATGTCGGGGAGCTGTTTTTT
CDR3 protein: CATRDVGELFF

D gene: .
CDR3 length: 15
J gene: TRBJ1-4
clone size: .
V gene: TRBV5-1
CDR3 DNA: TGCGCCAGCAGCCCGACCGGGACATTTAATGAAAAACTGTTTTTT
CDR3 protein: CASSPTGTFNEKLFF

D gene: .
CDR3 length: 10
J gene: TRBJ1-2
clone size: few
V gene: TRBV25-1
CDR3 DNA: TGTGCCAGCAGGCCCCGGGACACGTTCTTC
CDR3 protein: CASRPRDTFF